The T cell receptor (beta chain) described here comes from a study of cytotoxic CD8 clonotypes in ibrutinib-treated CLL. Study-level background: Around 25 partial and 2 complete responses; at median approximately 6 years, about 14 remitted, about twelve progressed. Response sampling occurred after a median 12 months of treatment (range 6 to 36).

The CDR3 covers 18 residues. The germline CDR1 and CDR2 sequences are SGDLS and YYNGEE. J was trimmed by 3 bases and V by 5 bases; bases with no gene match: 16. Study results and limitations: Clonality increased at ibrutinib response, then returned toward baseline at progression.

TCRdb's copy holds only in-frame clones and misses some; the assay was immunoSEQ multiplex PCR. The repertoire holds 120,000 to 150,000 clones, with 77% as singletons. The source of about 2 micrograms of genomic DNA for TCR beta libraries was cryopreserved PBMCs. Worth noting for this clone: What it recognizes is unknown.

The sample in question was PBMCs, obtained after 12 months of ibrutinib treatment. The V call is TRBV9, the J call TRBJ2-1; 8 bases agree with TRBD2. The clonotype originates from a human donor with chronic lymphocytic leukemia. CDR3 in amino acids: CASSHNPTSGTGYNEQFF. CDR3 DNA sequence: TGTGCCAGCAGTCACAACCCCACTAGCGGAACGGGCTACAATGAGCAGTTCTTC. The complete variable domain, with remaining parts taken from reference TRBV9 and TRBJ2-1, reads DSGVTQTPKHLITATGQRVTLRCSPRSGDLSVYWYQQSLDQGLQFLIQYYNGEERAKGNILERFSAQQFPDLHSELNLSSLELGDSALYFCASSHNPTSGTGYNEQFFGPGTRLTVL.